Shown below are 11 T cell receptor beta chains from a single sample sequenced in a study of patients and donors after allogeneic stem cell transplantation. TCRdb reprocessed the RT-PCR reads via MiXCR and lists one record per CDR3 protein. The sample has roughly 250,000 distinct CDR3 sequences, over 12% seen once; the top ten hold about 9.9%. The sample consisted of blood, either unsorted or a sorted T cell fraction (not recorded which). These receptors were collected from a human donor who was either an allogeneic HSCT recipient or a stem cell or donor lymphocyte infusion donor (not recorded which). It is not recorded whose cells these are; they may come from a transplant donor.

The V and J genes are TRBV5-6 and TRBJ2-1; D gene uncertain. Germline-derived CDR1 and CDR2 are SGHDT and YYEEEE. This CDR3 is built from 11 residues. Between the trimmed V and J ends, which lost 4 bases and 13 bases, there was a span of 12 bases. CDR3 DNA sequence: TGTGCCAGCAGCCTAGACTCCCCCCAGTTCTTC. It codes for CASSLDSPQFF.

This clonotype was seen more than once but under ten times. At one end, the junction sequence differs from germline, possibly due to a read error. The CDR3 DNA reads as TGTGCTAGCAGCCCCGAGCCGGGCGGGGAGCTGTTTTTT. It codes for CASSPEPGGELFF. The chain carries TRBV7-7 and TRBJ2-2; unclear D gene. The CDR3 is 13 amino acids. CDR1 is SSHAT, CDR2 FNYEAQ, per germline (reference sequence).

Ten or more counts support this clonotype. This chain links TRBV11-2 with TRBJ2-7; D remains ambiguous. V shed 0 bases and J shed 5 bases, with 5 bases lying between them. This CDR3 comprises 12 residues. The V gene's germline CDR1 is SGHAT and CDR2 FQNNGV. The CDR3 coding sequence is TGTGCCAGCAGCTTAGATTGGGACGAGCAGTACTTC. Translation: CASSLDWDEQYF.

This clonotype was recorded at least ten times. V is TRBV7-8 and J is TRBJ2-7; D gene unclear. The germline gives CDR1 SGHVS, CDR2 FQNEAQ. The V and J ends lost 5 bases and 6 bases respectively, with 17 bases between them. CDR3 length: 14 residues. CDR3 in amino acids: CASSALVSQAEQYF. The CDR3 DNA reads TGTGCCAGCAGCGCTCTAGTGTCTCAGGCCGAGCAGTACTTC.

Only a few counts were recorded for this clonotype. The V gene is TRBV2, the J gene TRBJ1-5; a weak D match, TRBD1 (6 bases). The CDR3 sequence is 15 residues long. Trimming shortened V by 4 bases and J by 7 bases, and 17 bases separated the two germline ends. Germline V CDR1 and CDR2: SNHLY, FYNNEI. The CDR3 loop is CASSVLGGMGQPQHF. CDR3 in DNA: TGTGCCAGCAGTGTGTTGGGGGGCATGGGACAGCCCCAGCATTTT.

This clonotype was seen many times. V gene TRBV29-1 combines with J gene TRBJ1-2; TRBD1 matches 9 bases. CDR1 SQVTM and CDR2 ANQGSEA come from the germline V gene. The V segment lost 0 bases and the J segment 2 bases; nucleotides outside the gene matches: 7. The CDR3 runs to 16 residues. This chain's CDR3 is CSVEDRGDRENYGYTF. As DNA, the CDR3 is TGCAGCGTTGAAGATCGGGGGGACAGGGAAAACTATGGCTACACCTTC.

This clonotype was counted many times. This sequence joins TRBV11-1 and TRBJ2-4; 10 positions agree with TRBD1. The CDR3 contains 17 residues. Unmatched junction bases numbered 8, after V lost 5 bases and J lost 1 base. CDR1 and CDR2 (germline): SGHAT, FQDESV (reference sequence). The DNA for the CDR3 is TGTGCCAGCAGCGGAAGACAGGGGGCGAGGGCCAAAAACATTCAGTACTTC. It yields the protein CASSGRQGARAKNIQYF. The full variable domain, rest sourced from reference TRBV11-1 and TRBJ2-4, is EAEVAQSPRYKITEKSQAVAFWCDPISGHATLYWYRQILGQGPELLVQFQDESVVDDSQLPKDRFSAERLKGVDSTLKIQPAELGDSAMYLCASSGRQGARAKNIQYFGAGTRLSVL.

This clonotype came up many times. The J gene is TRBJ2-2, the V gene TRBV20-1; 7 nucleotides agree with TRBD2. The ends lost 0 bases at V and 6 bases at J; junction bases unmatched: 7. Germline CDR1 is DFQATT and CDR2 is SNEGSKA (reference sequence). The CDR3 totals 15 residues. CDR3 residues: CSAREVAGDAGELFF. The CDR3 nucleotides are TGCAGTGCTAGAGAGGTAGCGGGCGATGCCGGGGAGCTGTTTTTT.

Ten or more counts support this clonotype. CDR3 DNA: TGTGCCAGCAGTGAATGGGGGAACACTGAAGCTTTCTTT. Translating it yields CASSEWGNTEAFF. This chain connects TRBV6-1 to TRBJ1-1; D gene uncertain. CDR3 length: 13 residues. The V end was cut by 2 bases, the J end by 1 base, with 5 bases between. Germline lookup yields CDR1 MNHNS and CDR2 SASEGT.

This clonotype was seen repeatedly, ten times or more. This sequence joins TRBV7-9 and TRBJ1-2; D is ambiguous. CDR3 length: 16 residues. V lost 4 bases and J 1 base, leaving 16 bases between the germline ends. From germline, CDR1 is SEHNR and CDR2 FQNEAQ (reference sequence). The CDR3 DNA reads TGTGCCAGCAGCTCTGAAAGTACAACTTTTAACTATGGCTACACCTTC. This encodes CASSSESTTFNYGYTF.

This clonotype was detected only a few times. The chain carries TRBV9 and TRBJ1-2; D call uncertain. This CDR3 spans 12 amino acids. Germline lookup yields CDR1 SGDLS and CDR2 YYNGEE. Trimming stripped 4 bases from V and 6 bases from J, with 10 bases between. Here the CDR3 reads CASSNDHHGYTF. The CDR3 DNA sequence: TGTGCCAGCAGCAACGACCACCATGGCTACACCTTC.